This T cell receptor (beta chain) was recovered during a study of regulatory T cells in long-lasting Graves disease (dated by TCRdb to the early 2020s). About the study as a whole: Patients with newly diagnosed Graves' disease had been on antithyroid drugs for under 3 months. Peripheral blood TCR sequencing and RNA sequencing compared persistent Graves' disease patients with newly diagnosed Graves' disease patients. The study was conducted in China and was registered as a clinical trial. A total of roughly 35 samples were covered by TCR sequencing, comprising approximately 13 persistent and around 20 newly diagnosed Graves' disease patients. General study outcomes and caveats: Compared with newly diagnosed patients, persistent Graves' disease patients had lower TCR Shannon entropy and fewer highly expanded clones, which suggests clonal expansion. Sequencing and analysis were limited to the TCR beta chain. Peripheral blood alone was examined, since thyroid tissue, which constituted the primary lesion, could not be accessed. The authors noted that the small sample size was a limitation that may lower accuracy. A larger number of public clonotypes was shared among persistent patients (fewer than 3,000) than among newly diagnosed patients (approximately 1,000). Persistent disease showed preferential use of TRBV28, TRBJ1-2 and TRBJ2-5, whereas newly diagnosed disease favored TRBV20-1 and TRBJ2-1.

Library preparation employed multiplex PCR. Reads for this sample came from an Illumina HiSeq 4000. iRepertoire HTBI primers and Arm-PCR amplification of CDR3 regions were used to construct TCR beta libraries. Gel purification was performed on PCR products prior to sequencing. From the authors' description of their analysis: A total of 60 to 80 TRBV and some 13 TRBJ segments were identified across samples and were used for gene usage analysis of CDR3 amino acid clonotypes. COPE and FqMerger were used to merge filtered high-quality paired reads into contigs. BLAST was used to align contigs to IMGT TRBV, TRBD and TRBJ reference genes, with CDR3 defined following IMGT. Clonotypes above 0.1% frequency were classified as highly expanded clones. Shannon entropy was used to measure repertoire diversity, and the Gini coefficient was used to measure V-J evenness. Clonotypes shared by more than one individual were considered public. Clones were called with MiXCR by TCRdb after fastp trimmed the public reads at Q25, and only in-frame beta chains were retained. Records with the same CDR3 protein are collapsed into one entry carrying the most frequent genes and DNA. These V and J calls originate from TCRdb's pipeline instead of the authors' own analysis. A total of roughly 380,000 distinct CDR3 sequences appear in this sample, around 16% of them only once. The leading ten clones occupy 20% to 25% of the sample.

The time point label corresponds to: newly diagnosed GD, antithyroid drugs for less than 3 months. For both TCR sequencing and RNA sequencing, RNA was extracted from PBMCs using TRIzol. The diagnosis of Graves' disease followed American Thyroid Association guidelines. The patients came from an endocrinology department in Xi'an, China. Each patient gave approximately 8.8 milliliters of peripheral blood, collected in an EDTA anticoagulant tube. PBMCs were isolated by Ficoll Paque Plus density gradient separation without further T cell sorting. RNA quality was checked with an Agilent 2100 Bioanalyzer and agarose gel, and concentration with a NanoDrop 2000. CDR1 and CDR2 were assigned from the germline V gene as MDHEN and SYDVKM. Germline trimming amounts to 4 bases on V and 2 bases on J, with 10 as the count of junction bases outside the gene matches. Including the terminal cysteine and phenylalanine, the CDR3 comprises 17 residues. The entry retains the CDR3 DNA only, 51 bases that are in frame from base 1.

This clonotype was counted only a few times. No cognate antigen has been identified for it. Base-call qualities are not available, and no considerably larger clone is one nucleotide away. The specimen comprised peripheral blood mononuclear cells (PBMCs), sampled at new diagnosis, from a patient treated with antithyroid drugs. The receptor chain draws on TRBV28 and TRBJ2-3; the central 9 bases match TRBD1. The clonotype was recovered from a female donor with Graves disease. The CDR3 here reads CASSSWAGDRVTDTQYF. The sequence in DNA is TGTGCCAGCAGTTCCTGGGCTGGGGACAGGGTCACAGATACGCAGTATTTT.